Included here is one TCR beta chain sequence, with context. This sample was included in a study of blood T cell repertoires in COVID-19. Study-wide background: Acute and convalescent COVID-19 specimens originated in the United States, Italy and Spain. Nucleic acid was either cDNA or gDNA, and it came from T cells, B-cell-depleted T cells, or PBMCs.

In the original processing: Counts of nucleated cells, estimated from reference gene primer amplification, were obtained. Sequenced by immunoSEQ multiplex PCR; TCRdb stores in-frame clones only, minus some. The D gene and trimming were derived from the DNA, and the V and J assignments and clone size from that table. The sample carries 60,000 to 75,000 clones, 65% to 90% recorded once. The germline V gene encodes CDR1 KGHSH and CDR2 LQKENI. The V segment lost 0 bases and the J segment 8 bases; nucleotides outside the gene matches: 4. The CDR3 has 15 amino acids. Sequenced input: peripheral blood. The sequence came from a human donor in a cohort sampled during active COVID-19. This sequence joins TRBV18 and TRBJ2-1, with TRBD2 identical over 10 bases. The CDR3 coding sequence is TGTGCCAGCTCACCACCGGGACTAGCGACCTATGAGCAGTTCTTC. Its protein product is CASSPPGLATYEQFF.